The source of this T cell receptor beta chain is a study of long-term antiretroviral therapy in people with HIV. This clone has more than one count but fewer than ten. Its antigen is currently unknown. Sequencing relied on immunoSEQ assay v3.0, run at survey level. Here immunoSEQ multiplex PCR was the method, and the copy in TCRdb shows in-frame clones only, minus some. This table has about 39,000 clones, more than 65% appearing once. The study, taken as a whole, reports: Controls showed broader CDR3 length ranges than did the HIV repertoires.

The receptor comes from a man aged 18 to 35 with HIV. The sequenced sample was unsorted PBMCs, obtained 0.6 years after starting antiretroviral therapy.

The CDR3 DNA follows: TGTGCCAGTAGTAATGGATTACGGGGCAATCAGCCCCAGCATTTT. It yields the protein CASSNGLRGNQPQHF. The genes are TRBV19 and TRBJ1-5; D is uncertain. CDR1 is LNHDA and CDR2 is SQIVND in the germline V gene (reference sequence). V was shortened by 4 bases and J by 2 bases, with 12 bases between the two germline ends. The CDR3 is 15 amino acids.